A selection of T cell receptor beta chains follows, all from one sample in a study of CD8+CD57+ T cells in acquired aplastic anemia. TCRdb redid the calling of the reads with MiXCR, one entry per CDR3 protein. The sample records fewer than 250,000 distinct CDR3 sequences, less than 70% being singletons. The sequencing input was sorted CD4+, CD8+, or CD8+CD57+ T cells (not recorded which) from PBMCs. The receptors come from a human donor in good health, serving as a control. The conserved cysteine and the conserved F or W are not part of the CDR3 here.

len	v_gene	j_gene	CDR3aa
15	TRBV15	TRBJ2-7	ATSRSRSGGETYEQY
13	TRBV19	TRBJ2-2	ASSTGNWDTGELF
13	TRBV19	TRBJ1-6	ASSIPGLLNSPLH
11	TRBV5-5	TRBJ1-2	ASSPEGPSGYT
14	TRBV12-3/TRBV12-4	TRBJ1-4	ASRQRGTGANEKLF
11	TRBV5-1	TRBJ1-6	ASSQGEESPLH
12	TRBV15	TRBJ1-6	ATSRDDHGPPLH
11	TRBV9	TRBJ2-3	ASSAPSTDTQY
15	TRBV19	TRBJ2-2	ASSIFIAGSGSGELF
15	TRBV5-6	TRBJ1-2	ASSLLVPGQGNYGYT
14	TRBV5-4	TRBJ2-7	ASSFLGQGRAYEQY
10	TRBV7-9	TRBJ1-2	ASSHTNYGYT
11	TRBV7-2	TRBJ1-5	ASNRQLGQPQH
13	TRBV5-5	TRBJ1-5	ASSLAGGSNQPQH
10	TRBV29-1	TRBJ1-1	SGLQGHTEAF
14	TRBV12-3/TRBV12-4	TRBJ2-7	ASSLENHALSYEQY
12	TRBV15	TRBJ2-3	ATSRGQGSDTQY
11	TRBV6-5	TRBJ1-5	ASQERGAQPQH
13	TRBV19	TRBJ1-1	ASSRGRDRQTEAF
14	TRBV20-1	TRBJ2-5	SAEGGLAGAPETQY
15	TRBV7-3	TRBJ2-5	ASSFGTSGDHQETQY
14	TRBV19	TRBJ2-3	ASGDTGTGNTDTQY
12	TRBV6-6	TRBJ1-1	ASSETGFNTEAF